The clone carrying this T cell receptor beta chain was detected many times. The data stem from a study of sequential checkpoint blockade in melanoma. Study-wide context: Around 21 patients had matched tumor biopsies before treatment and at week 13 after nivolumab or ipilimumab alone.

Clones were read by immunoSEQ multiplex PCR, and TCRdb kept only the in-frame ones, dropping some. The sample lists about 6,300 clones, roughly a fifth occurring once. The CDR3 contains 15 residues. From germline, CDR1 is MNHGY and CDR2 SAAAGT. V shed 5 bases and J 1 base; nucleotides not matched to a gene: 1. Treatment specified: randomized to nivolumab then ipilimumab (arm A) or the reverse (arm B). This sequence joins TRBV6-8 and TRBJ2-5; 13 positions match TRBD2. Sequencing used tumor tissue (inferred from file names), obtained from a patient given nivolumab and ipilimumab in sequence. The source of this sequence is a human donor with melanoma. The CDR3 spells CASSGLAGAQETQYF. The CDR3 DNA follows: TGTGCCAGCAGTGGACTAGCGGGGGCCCAAGAGACCCAGTACTTC.